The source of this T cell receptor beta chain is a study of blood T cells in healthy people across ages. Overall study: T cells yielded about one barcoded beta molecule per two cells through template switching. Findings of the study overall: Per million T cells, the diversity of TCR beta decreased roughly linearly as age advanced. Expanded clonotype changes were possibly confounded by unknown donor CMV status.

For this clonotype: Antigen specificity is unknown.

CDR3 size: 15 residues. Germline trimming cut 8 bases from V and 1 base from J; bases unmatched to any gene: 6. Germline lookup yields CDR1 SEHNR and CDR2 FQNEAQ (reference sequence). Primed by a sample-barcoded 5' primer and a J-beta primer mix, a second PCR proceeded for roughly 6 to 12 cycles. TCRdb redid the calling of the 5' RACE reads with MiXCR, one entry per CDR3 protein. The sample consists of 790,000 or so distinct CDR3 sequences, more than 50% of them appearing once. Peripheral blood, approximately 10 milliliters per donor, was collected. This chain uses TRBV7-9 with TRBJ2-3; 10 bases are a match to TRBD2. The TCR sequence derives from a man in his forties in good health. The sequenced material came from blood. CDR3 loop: CASGVAGGRTDTQYF. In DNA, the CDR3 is TGTGCCAGCGGGGTAGCGGGGGGCCGCACAGATACGCAGTATTTT.